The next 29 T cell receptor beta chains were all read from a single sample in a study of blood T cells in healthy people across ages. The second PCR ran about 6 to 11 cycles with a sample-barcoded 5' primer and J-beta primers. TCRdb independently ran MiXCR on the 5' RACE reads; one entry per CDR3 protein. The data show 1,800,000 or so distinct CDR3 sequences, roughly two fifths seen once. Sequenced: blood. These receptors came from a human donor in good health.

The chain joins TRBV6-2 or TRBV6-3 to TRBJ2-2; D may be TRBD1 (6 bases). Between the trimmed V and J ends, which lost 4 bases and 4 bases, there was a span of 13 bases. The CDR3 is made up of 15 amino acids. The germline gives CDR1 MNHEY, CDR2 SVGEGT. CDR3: CASSWGPDSTGELFF. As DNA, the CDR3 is TGTGCCAGCAGTTGGGGGCCGGACAGCACCGGGGAGCTGTTTTTT.

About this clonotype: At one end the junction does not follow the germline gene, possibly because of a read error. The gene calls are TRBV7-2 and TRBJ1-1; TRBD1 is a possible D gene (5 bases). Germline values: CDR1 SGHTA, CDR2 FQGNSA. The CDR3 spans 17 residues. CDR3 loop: CASSLASRVGMNTEVFF. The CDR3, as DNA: TGTGCCAGCAGCTTAGCTTCCAGGGTTGGTATGAACACTGAAGTTTTCTTT.

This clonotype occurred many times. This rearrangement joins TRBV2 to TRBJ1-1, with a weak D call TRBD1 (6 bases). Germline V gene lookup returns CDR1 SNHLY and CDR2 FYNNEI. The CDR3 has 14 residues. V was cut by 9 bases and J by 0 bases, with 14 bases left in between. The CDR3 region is CASHRDTLNTEAFF. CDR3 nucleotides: TGTGCCAGTCACAGGGATACCTTGAACACTGAAGCTTTCTTT.

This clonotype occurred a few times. The CDR3: CASSAQQGSTEAFF. CDR3 nucleotide sequence: TGTGCCAGCAGCGCCCAACAGGGGAGCACTGAAGCTTTCTTT. The rearrangement uses TRBV7-2 and TRBJ1-1, with 7 nucleotides matching TRBD1. The CDR3 has 14 amino acids. CDR1 and CDR2 from the germline V gene are SGHTA and FQGNSA. J gave up 4 bases and V 5 bases, and 7 bases lay outside the gene matches.

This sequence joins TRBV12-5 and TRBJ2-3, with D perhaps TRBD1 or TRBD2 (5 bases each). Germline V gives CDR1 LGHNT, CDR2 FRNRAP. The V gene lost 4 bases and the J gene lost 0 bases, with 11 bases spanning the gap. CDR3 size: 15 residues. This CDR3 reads CASGWGPGSTDTQYF. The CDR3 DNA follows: TGTGCTAGTGGTTGGGGACCGGGGAGCACAGATACGCAGTATTTT.

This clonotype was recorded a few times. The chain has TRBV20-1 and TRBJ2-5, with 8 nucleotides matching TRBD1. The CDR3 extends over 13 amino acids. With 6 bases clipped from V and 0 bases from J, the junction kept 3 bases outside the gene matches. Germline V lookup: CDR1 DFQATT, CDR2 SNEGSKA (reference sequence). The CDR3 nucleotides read TGCAGTGCCGAGGGACAGGACCAAGAGACCCAGTACTTC. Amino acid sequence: CSAEGQDQETQYF.

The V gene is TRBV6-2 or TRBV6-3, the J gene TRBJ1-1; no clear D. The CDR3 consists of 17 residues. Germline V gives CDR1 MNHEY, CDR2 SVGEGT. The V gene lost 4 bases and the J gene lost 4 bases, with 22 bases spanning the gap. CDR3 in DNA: TGTGCCAGCAGTTCCACCTCGTTAGGGTGGTCGGTCACTGAAGCTTTCTTT. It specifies CASSSTSLGWSVTEAFF.

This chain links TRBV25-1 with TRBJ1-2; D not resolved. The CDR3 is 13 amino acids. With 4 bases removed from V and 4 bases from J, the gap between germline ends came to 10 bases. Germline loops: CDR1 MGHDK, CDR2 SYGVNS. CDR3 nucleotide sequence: TGTGCCAGCAGTGGGAGGAGCAGCTATGGCTACACCTTC. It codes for CASSGRSSYGYTF.

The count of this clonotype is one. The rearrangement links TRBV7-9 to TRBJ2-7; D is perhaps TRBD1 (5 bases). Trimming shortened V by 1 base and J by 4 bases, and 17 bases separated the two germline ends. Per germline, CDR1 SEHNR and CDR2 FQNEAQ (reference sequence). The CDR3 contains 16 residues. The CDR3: CASSLGQGRSTYEQYF. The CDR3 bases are TGTGCCAGCAGCTTAGGGCAGGGAAGGTCGACGTACGAGCAGTACTTC.

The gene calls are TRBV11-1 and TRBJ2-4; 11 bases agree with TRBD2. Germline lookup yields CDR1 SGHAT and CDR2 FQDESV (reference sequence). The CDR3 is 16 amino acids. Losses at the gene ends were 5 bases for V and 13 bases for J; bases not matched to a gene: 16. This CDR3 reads CASSPYLAGGYNEQYF. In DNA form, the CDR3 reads TGTGCCAGCAGCCCATACCTAGCGGGGGGTTACAATGAGCAGTACTTC.

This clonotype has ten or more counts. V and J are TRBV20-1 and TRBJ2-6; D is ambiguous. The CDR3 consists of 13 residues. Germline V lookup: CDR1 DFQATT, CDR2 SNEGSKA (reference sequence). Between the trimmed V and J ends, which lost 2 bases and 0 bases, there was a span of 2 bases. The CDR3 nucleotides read TGCAGTGCTAGAAGCTCTGGGGCCAACGTCCTGACTTTC. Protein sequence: CSARSSGANVLTF.

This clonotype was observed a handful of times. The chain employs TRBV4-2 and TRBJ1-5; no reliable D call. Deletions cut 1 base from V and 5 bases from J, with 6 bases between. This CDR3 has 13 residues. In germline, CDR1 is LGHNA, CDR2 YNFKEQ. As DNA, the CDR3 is TGTGCCAGCAGCCAAGGGCTATATCAGCCCCAGCATTTT. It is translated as CASSQGLYQPQHF.

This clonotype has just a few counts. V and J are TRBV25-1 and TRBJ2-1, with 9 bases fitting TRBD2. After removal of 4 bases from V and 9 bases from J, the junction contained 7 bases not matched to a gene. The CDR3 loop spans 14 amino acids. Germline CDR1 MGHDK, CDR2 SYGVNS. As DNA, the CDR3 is TGTGCCAGCAGTGTGGCGGGGGGGCAGAGTGAGCAGTTCTTC. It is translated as CASSVAGGQSEQFF.

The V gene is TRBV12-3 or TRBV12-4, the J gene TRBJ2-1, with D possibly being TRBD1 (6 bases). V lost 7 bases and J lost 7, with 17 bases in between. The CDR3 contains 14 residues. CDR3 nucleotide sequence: TGTGCCAGCACGGAGCAGGGGCATAGGAATGAGCAGTTCTTC. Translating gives CASTEQGHRNEQFF.

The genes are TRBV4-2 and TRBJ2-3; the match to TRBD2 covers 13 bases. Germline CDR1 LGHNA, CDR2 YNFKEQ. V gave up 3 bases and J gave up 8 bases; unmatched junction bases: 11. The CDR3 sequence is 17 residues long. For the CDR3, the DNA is TGTGCCAGCAGCCATATTACTAGCGGGGGGGCCCCCGGTACGCAGTATTTT. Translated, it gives CASSHITSGGAPGTQYF.

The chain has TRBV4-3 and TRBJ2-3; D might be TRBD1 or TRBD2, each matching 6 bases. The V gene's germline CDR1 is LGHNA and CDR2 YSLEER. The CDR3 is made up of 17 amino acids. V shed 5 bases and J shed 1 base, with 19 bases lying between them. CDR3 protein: CASSLPRGGTGTDTQYF. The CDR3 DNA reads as TGCGCCAGCAGCTTGCCCCGAGGGGGGACTGGCACAGATACGCAGTATTTT.

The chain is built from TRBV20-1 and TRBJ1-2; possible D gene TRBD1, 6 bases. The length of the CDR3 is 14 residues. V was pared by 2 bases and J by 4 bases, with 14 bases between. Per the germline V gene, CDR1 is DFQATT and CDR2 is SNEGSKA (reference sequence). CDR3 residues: CSARMRGALYGYTF. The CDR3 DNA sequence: TGCAGTGCTAGAATGAGGGGGGCCCTCTATGGCTACACCTTC.

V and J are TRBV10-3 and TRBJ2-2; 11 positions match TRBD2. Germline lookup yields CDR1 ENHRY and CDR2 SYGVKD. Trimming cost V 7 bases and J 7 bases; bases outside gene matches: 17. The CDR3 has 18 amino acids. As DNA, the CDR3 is TGTGCCATCAATGGGGCGAGATCCCTAGCGGGGGGTATCGGGGAGCTGTTTTTT. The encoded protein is CAINGARSLAGGIGELFF.

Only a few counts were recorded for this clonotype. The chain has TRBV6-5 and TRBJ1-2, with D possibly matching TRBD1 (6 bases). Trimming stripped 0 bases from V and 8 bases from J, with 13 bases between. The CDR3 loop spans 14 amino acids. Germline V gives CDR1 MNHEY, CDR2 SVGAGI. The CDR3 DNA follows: TGTGCCAGCAGTTACTCGTTTTCTCAGGGGGGCTACACCTTC. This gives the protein CASSYSFSQGGYTF.

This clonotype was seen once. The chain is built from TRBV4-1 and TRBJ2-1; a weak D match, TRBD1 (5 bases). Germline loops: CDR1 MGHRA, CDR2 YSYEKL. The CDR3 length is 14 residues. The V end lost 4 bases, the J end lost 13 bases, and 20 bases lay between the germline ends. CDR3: CASSPFDSKETQFF. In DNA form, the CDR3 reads TGCGCCAGCAGCCCATTCGACAGTAAAGAGACCCAGTTCTTC.

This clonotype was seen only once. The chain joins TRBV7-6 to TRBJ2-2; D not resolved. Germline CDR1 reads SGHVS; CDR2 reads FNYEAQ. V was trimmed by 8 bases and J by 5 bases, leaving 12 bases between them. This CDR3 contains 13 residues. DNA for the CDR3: TGTGCCAGCCACCTGCATGGAACCGGGGAGCTGTTTTTT. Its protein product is CASHLHGTGELFF.

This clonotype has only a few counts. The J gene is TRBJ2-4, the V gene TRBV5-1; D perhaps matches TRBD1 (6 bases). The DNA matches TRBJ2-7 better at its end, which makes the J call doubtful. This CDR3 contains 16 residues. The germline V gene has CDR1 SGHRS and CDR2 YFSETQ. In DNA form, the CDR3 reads TGCGCCAGCAGCTCTTTCCTACAGGGTGGACGGTTCGAGCAGTACTTC. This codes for CASSSFLQGGRFEQYF.

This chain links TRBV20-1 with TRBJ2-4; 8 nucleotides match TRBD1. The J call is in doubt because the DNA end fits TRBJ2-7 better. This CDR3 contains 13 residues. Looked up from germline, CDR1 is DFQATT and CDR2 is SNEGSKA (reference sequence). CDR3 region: CSARRTGRHEQYF. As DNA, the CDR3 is TGCAGTGCTAGGAGGACAGGGAGACACGAGCAGTACTTC.

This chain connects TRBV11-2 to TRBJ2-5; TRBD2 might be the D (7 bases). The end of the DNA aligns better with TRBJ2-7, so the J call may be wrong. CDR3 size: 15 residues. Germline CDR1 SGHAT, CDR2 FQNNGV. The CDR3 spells CASSLDLGGLDEQYF. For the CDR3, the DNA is TGTGCCAGCAGCTTAGATCTGGGGGGGCTCGACGAGCAGTACTTC.

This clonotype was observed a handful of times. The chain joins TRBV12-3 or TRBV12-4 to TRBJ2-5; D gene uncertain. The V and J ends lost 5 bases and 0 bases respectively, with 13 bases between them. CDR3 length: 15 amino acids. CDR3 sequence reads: CASSPGSQDQETQYF. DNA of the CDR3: TGTGCCAGCAGTCCCGGGTCGCAGGACCAAGAGACCCAGTACTTC.

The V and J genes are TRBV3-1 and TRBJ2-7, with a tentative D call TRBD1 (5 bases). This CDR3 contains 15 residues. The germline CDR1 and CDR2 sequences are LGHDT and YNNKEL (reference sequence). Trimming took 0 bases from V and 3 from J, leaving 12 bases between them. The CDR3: CASSQDTGLFYEQYF. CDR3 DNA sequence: TGTGCCAGCAGCCAAGATACAGGCCTCTTCTACGAGCAGTACTTC.

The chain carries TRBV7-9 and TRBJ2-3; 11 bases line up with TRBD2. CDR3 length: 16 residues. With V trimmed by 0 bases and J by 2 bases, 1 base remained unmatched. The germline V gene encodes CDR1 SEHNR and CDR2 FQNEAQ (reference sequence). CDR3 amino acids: CASSLATSGNTDTQYF. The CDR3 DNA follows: TGTGCCAGCAGCTTAGCGACTAGCGGGAACACAGATACGCAGTATTTT.

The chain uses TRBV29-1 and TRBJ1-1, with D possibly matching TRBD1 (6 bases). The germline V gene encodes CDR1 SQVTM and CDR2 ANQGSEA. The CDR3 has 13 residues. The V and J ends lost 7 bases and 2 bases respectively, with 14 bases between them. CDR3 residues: CSGLNRANTEAFF. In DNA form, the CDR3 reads TGCAGCGGGTTAAACAGGGCAAACACTGAAGCTTTCTTT.

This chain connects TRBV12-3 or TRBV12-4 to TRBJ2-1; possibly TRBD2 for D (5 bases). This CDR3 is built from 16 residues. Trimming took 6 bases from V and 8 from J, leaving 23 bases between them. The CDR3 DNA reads TGTGCCAGCAGCTCGTGGTTGAGGGTTCCCCTTGATGAGCAGTTCTTC. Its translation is CASSSWLRVPLDEQFF.